These 19 T cell receptor beta chains share one sample of origin, sequenced in a study of blood T cell repertoires in COVID-19. The method was immunoSEQ multiplex PCR; TCRdb's version includes in-frame clones alone and lacks a portion of them. The top ten hold around 8.2% of the sample, which has roughly 160,000 clones, around 86% seen once. The sequenced sample was peripheral blood. The receptors stem from a man aged 60 to 69 with acute or convalescent COVID-19.

The chain combines TRBV5-1 with TRBJ2-1; a weak D match, TRBD2 (6 bases). V gave up 5 bases and J gave up 2 bases, with 14 bases separating them. Germline V gene sequence: CDR1 SGHRS, CDR2 YFSETQ. The CDR3 has 15 amino acids. This CDR3 is CASRKAGTPYNEQFF. The CDR3 DNA is TGCGCCAGCAGAAAAGCCGGGACTCCCTACAATGAGCAGTTCTTC.

This clone was seen a single time. The chain carries TRBV28 and TRBJ2-7; 10 nucleotides align to TRBD2. Germline V gives CDR1 MDHEN, CDR2 SYDVKM. This CDR3 is 14 amino acids long. J lost 2 bases, V lost 6 bases, and 4 bases had no gene match. The CDR3: CASRLAGATYEQYF. CDR3 in DNA: TGTGCCAGCAGGCTAGCGGGAGCCACCTACGAGCAGTACTTC.

The chain has TRBV5-1 and TRBJ2-2; 11 positions agree with TRBD2. Germline V gene sequence: CDR1 SGHRS, CDR2 YFSETQ. Unmatched junction bases numbered 1, after V lost 0 bases and J lost 0 bases. The CDR3 length is 17 residues. For the CDR3, the DNA is TGCGCCAGCAGCTTGGTGGGACTAGCGGCGAACACCGGGGAGCTGTTTTTT. It translates to CASSLVGLAANTGELFF. Based on the CDR3 plus reference TRBV5-1 and TRBJ2-2, the full variable domain is KAGVTQTPRYLIKTRGQQVTLSCSPISGHRSVSWYQQTPGQGLQFLFEYFSETQRNKGNFPGRFSGRQFSNSRSEMNVSTLELGDSALYLCASSLVGLAANTGELFFGEGSRLTVL.

This sequence joins TRBV12-5 and TRBJ1-5; D is ambiguous. The CDR3 totals 12 residues. Germline CDR1 is LGHNT and CDR2 is FRNRAP. V was clipped by 8 bases and J by 4 bases, with 9 bases between them. CDR3 nucleotide sequence: TGTGCTAGTCAGGCCCCAAATCAGCCCCAGCATTTT. It specifies CASQAPNQPQHF. Full variable domain (remainder filled in from reference TRBV12-5 and TRBJ1-5): DARVTQTPRHKVTEMGQEVTMRCQPILGHNTVFWYRQTMMQGLELLAYFRNRAPLDDSGMPKDRFSAEMPDATLATLKIQPSEPRDSAVYFCASQAPNQPQHFGDGTRLSIL.

The DNA for the CDR3 is TGTGCCAGCAGCCAATCGGACAGGGGGACTGAAGCTTTCTTT. This codes for CASSQSDRGTEAFF. The chain joins TRBV4-2 to TRBJ1-1, with 10 bases fitting TRBD1. The CDR3 is made up of 14 amino acids. The junction had 2 bases not matched to a gene; V was cut back by 2 bases and J by 5 bases. The germline V gene has CDR1 LGHNA and CDR2 YNFKEQ.

V is TRBV4-1 and J is TRBJ2-1, with 10 positions matching TRBD2. The CDR3 has 16 amino acids. CDR1 is MGHRA and CDR2 is YSYEKL in the germline V gene. After removal of 4 bases from V and 6 bases from J, the junction contained 9 bases not matched to a gene. The DNA for the CDR3 is TGCGCCAGCAGCCCGCAAGGGACTAGCGTGGGCAATGAGCAGTTCTTC. It yields the protein CASSPQGTSVGNEQFF.

This chain links TRBV28 with TRBJ2-7; D possibly corresponds to TRBD1 (5 bases). V was trimmed by 6 bases and J by 4 bases, leaving 19 bases between them. Germline CDR1 MDHEN, CDR2 SYDVKM. The CDR3 runs 15 residues. Written as DNA, the CDR3 is TGTGCCAGCAGCGGACCAACCTCAGGGTCTTACGAGCAGTACTTC. Protein: CASSGPTSGSYEQYF.

The chain recombines TRBV5-1 with TRBJ2-2, with D unclear. CDR1 SGHRS and CDR2 YFSETQ come from the germline V gene. V lost 4 bases, J lost 7 bases, and 17 bases lay in between. This CDR3 is 15 amino acids long. CDR3 region: CASSDQYSTGGELFF. The DNA of the CDR3 is TGCGCCAGCAGCGACCAGTATAGTACGGGCGGGGAGCTGTTTTTT.

V usage is TRBV28 and J usage is TRBJ2-7, with 7 bases matching TRBD2. Germline CDR1 is MDHEN and CDR2 is SYDVKM. The junction had 8 bases not matched to a gene; V was cut back by 2 bases and J by 7 bases. The CDR3 extends over 14 amino acids. The CDR3 here is CASSLAGARGEQYF. The DNA for the CDR3 is TGTGCCAGCAGTTTAGCGGGAGCGCGGGGTGAGCAGTACTTC.

This rearrangement joins TRBV19 to TRBJ1-6; D unresolved. CDR3 length: 16 residues. Trimming took 5 bases from V and 5 from J, leaving 16 bases between them. Germline lookup yields CDR1 LNHDA and CDR2 SQIVND (reference sequence). CDR3 residues: CASSARRADNNSPLHF. Written as DNA, the CDR3 is TGTGCCAGTAGTGCGAGGAGAGCTGATAATAATTCACCCCTCCACTTT.

V usage is TRBV29-1 and J usage is TRBJ1-2, with D perhaps matching TRBD1 (5 bases). From germline, CDR1 is SQVTM and CDR2 ANQGSEA. Trimming removed 3 bases at V and 8 bases at J, with 16 bases between. CDR3 size: 13 residues. The CDR3 here is CSVDRQVRGGYTF. CDR3 nucleotides: TGCAGCGTTGACCGACAAGTAAGGGGAGGCTACACCTTC.

CDR3 nucleotides: TGTGCCAGCTCACTAACGGCGGGAGTAAGCACAGATACGCAGTATTTT. This sequence encodes CASSLTAGVSTDTQYF. The J gene is TRBJ2-3, the V gene TRBV18, with 7 bases aligning to TRBD2. The J segment lost 0 bases and the V segment lost 4 bases, leaving 7 bases of the junction unmatched. Germline CDR1 and CDR2: KGHSH and LQKENI. The CDR3 sequence is 16 residues long.

This chain joins TRBV5-1 and TRBJ2-7; D ambiguous. The CDR3 has 13 amino acids. V lost 0 bases and J lost 2, with 6 bases in between. Germline V gene lookup returns CDR1 SGHRS and CDR2 YFSETQ. CDR3 in amino acids: CASSLDSPYEQYF. CDR3 nucleotide sequence: TGCGCCAGCAGCTTGGACAGCCCCTACGAGCAGTACTTC. Combining the CDR3 with reference TRBV5-1 and TRBJ2-7 gives the whole variable domain KAGVTQTPRYLIKTRGQQVTLSCSPISGHRSVSWYQQTPGQGLQFLFEYFSETQRNKGNFPGRFSGRQFSNSRSEMNVSTLELGDSALYLCASSLDSPYEQYFGPGTRLTVT.

The rearrangement joins TRBV30 to TRBJ2-7; 7 bases align to TRBD1. The length of the CDR3 is 14 residues. V shed 3 bases and J 2 bases; nucleotides not matched to a gene: 7. Germline CDR1 is GTSNPN and CDR2 is SVGIG (reference sequence). The CDR3 nucleotides read TGTGCCTGGAGGCGAAACAGGGGTCCCTACGAGCAGTACTTC. Its translation is CAWRRNRGPYEQYF. The entire variable domain, with the rest obtained from reference TRBV30 and TRBJ2-7, is as follows: SQTIHQWPATLVQPVGSPLSLECTVEGTSNPNLYWYRQAAGRGLQLLFYSVGIGQISSEVPQNLSASRPQDRQFILSSKKLLLSDSGFYLCAWRRNRGPYEQYFGPGTRLTVT.

The chain joins TRBV19 to TRBJ1-5; D is undetermined. Germline assignment: CDR1 LNHDA and CDR2 SQIVND (reference sequence). V lost 3 bases to trimming and J lost 7 bases, with 19 bases between them. The CDR3 length is 16 residues. The CDR3 protein is CASSIGGGAYRQPQHF. The DNA of the CDR3 is TGTGCCAGTAGTATCGGAGGCGGAGCCTATAGGCAGCCCCAGCATTTT.

This clone showed up just once. CDR3 nucleotide sequence: TGTGCCAGCAGTTATGAGGGTAACTTGTTCTACGAGCAGTACTTC. It is translated as CASSYEGNLFYEQYF. This chain uses TRBV6-6 with TRBJ2-7, with D tentatively TRBD2 (5 bases). Germline values: CDR1 MNHNY, CDR2 SVGAGI (reference sequence). The V end lost 3 bases, the J end lost 3 bases, and 15 bases lay between the germline ends. There are 15 residues in the CDR3.

The chain couples TRBV6-6 to TRBJ2-1; TRBD1 aligns across 8 bases. CDR3 length: 14 residues. Germline CDR1 MNHNY, CDR2 SVGAGI (reference sequence). With 6 bases clipped from V and 8 bases from J, the junction kept 9 bases outside the gene matches. In DNA, the CDR3 is TGTGCCAGCAGACAGACAGACAGGGGAGATGAGCAGTTCTTC. This sequence encodes CASRQTDRGDEQFF.

CDR3: CASSPGQRETQYF. DNA for the CDR3: TGTGCCAGCTCACCGGGACAGAGGGAGACCCAGTACTTC. The chain couples TRBV18 to TRBJ2-5, with 7 bases that match TRBD1. Germline lookup yields CDR1 KGHSH and CDR2 LQKENI. Losses at the gene ends were 3 bases for V and 5 bases for J; bases not matched to a gene: 3. The CDR3 covers 13 residues. Complete variable domain (other parts from reference TRBV18 and TRBJ2-5): NAGVMQNPRHLVRRRGQEARLRCSPMKGHSHVYWYRQLPEEGLKFMVYLQKENIIDESGMPKERFSAEFPKEGPSILRIQQVVRGDSAAYFCASSPGQRETQYFGPGTRLLVL.

This clone was seen once. The junction and the germline gene differ at one end; a read error may be behind it. V and J are TRBV7-9 and TRBJ2-7; 9 bases are shared with TRBD2. This CDR3 region has 14 residues. CDR1 is SEHNR and CDR2 is FQNEAQ in the germline V gene (reference sequence). In DNA, the CDR3 is TGTGCCAGCAACTTACTAGCGGGCCCCTACGAGCAGTACTTC. Translating it yields CASNLLAGPYEQYF.